The clone carrying this TCR beta chain was seen a few times. What it binds is unknown. MiXCR was run by TCRdb on the 5' RACE reads, yielding one entry per CDR3 protein. This table holds around 300,000 distinct CDR3 sequences, roughly 13% found once. This record comes from a study of T-cell memory formation after mild COVID-19. Overall study findings and caveats: What remained unconfirmed was the SARS-CoV-2 specificity of second-wave clones peaking on day 37.

V lost 1 base and J 2 bases, leaving 15 bases between the germline ends. The CDR3 is 16 amino acids. Germline-derived CDR1 and CDR2 are MGHRA and YSYEKL. The clonotype comes from a man between 18 and 35 years old who had mild COVID-19 (a few samples of this study predate the infection). Cell type and time point are not known. The V gene is TRBV4-1, the J gene TRBJ2-7; tentatively, D is TRBD2 (5 bases). Sequenced input: PBMCs or a T cell subset sorted from them (not recorded which). Here the CDR3 DNA reads TGCGCCAGCAGCCAAGGGGAGTCGACGGTTCCCTACGAGCAGTACTTC. Translation gives CASSQGESTVPYEQYF.